The T cell receptor beta chain under discussion was sequenced for a study of blood T cell repertoires in COVID-19. Background on the study: Italy, Spain and the United States were the sources of the convalescent and acute COVID-19 samples. T cells, B-cell-depleted T cells, or PBMCs provided the cDNA or gDNA that served as material.

Followed over time, Seattle patients had been enrolled while infection was active. In the authors' workflow: From reference gene primer amplification, estimates of nucleated cell counts were derived. The repertoire was sequenced with immunoSEQ multiplex PCR; TCRdb's copy has only in-frame clones and lacks some. V, J and clone size reflect that table, while D and trimming were determined from the DNA. Of nearly 350,000 clones listed, about 90% are singletons. Trimming cost V 2 bases and J 8 bases; bases outside gene matches: 5. The CDR3 has 15 amino acids. Germline loops: CDR1 SGHNT, CDR2 YYREEE (reference sequence).

Sequences were obtained from peripheral blood. This chain joins TRBV5-4 and TRBJ2-3; 13 bases are a match to TRBD2. The TCR comes from a woman aged 45-59 years with COVID-19, enrolled during active disease. CDR3: CASSFGLAGEGTQYF. Here the CDR3 DNA reads TGTGCCAGCAGCTTTGGACTAGCGGGAGAGGGTACGCAGTATTTT. The full variable domain, in which reference TRBV5-4 and TRBJ2-3 provide the parts outside the CDR3, is ETGVTQSPTHLIKTRGQQVTLRCSSQSGHNTVSWYQQALGQGPQFIFQYYREEENGRGNFPPRFSGLQFPNYSSELNVNALELDDSALYLCASSFGLAGEGTQYFGPGTRLTVL.